The 29 T cell receptor beta chains presented below share a single source sample, sequenced in a study of blood T cell repertoires in COVID-19. Assay used: immunoSEQ multiplex PCR; TCRdb lists only in-frame clones, some missing. The sample records about 370,000 clones, more than 80% being singletons. The sample comprised PBMCs or T cells enriched from blood (not recorded which). Every receptor here comes from a man in his late teens or twenties who had recovered from COVID-19.

The J gene is TRBJ2-2, the V gene TRBV7-9, with 9 bases lining up with TRBD2. The CDR3 runs to 17 residues. V lost 2 bases and J lost 1; bases outside the gene matches: 5. Germline CDR1 SEHNR, CDR2 FQNEAQ (reference sequence). The CDR3: CASSLRPSGVNTGELFF. In nucleotides, the CDR3 is TGTGCCAGCAGCTTACGTCCTAGCGGGGTGAACACCGGGGAGCTGTTTTTT.

This chain's CDR3 is CASTLTGGRAEAFF. CDR3 nucleotide sequence: TGTGCCAGCACCCTCACAGGGGGTCGGGCTGAAGCTTTCTTT. The rearrangement uses TRBV2 and TRBJ1-1, with TRBD1 matching over 8 bases. The CDR3 loop spans 14 amino acids. Losses at the gene ends were 7 bases for V and 6 bases for J; bases not matched to a gene: 10. Per germline, CDR1 SNHLY and CDR2 FYNNEI.

J is TRBJ2-7 and V is TRBV7-9, with D maybe TRBD1 (5 bases). The CDR3 extends over 14 amino acids. CDR1 and CDR2 (germline): SEHNR, FQNEAQ (reference sequence). V lost 7 bases to trimming and J lost 7 bases, with 20 bases between them. The CDR3 loop reads CASTSNGAPWEQYF. The DNA of the CDR3 is TGTGCCAGCACCAGCAATGGGGCACCTTGGGAGCAGTACTTC.

The gene calls are TRBV3-1 (or the pseudogene TRBV3-2) and TRBJ1-5; possible D gene TRBD1, 5 bases. CDR3 length: 17 residues. Germline CDR1 reads LGHDT; CDR2 reads YNNKEL (reference sequence). V was pared by 2 bases and J by 4 bases, with 18 bases between. The CDR3: CASSQSWRAGSNQPQHF. The CDR3 region has the DNA TGTGCCAGCAGCCAAAGTTGGAGGGCAGGGAGTAATCAGCCCCAGCATTTT.

This chain uses TRBV4-1 with TRBJ1-4; no clear D gene. Trimming took 1 base from V and 8 from J, leaving 20 bases between them. Germline V gene lookup returns CDR1 MGHRA and CDR2 YSYEKL. This CDR3 is built from 17 residues. CDR3 sequence: CASSQGPRPPSGEKLFF. The DNA of the CDR3 is TGCGCCAGCAGCCAAGGGCCGCGGCCCCCTTCGGGAGAAAAACTGTTTTTT.

DNA for the CDR3: TGTGCCAGCAGTTACTGGGTTAGCGGGGAAGAGCAGTTCTTC. It codes for CASSYWVSGEEQFF. The chain joins TRBV6-6 to TRBJ2-1; 8 bases fit TRBD2. V lost 1 base and J lost 10; bases outside the gene matches: 6. Germline assignment: CDR1 MNHNY and CDR2 SVGAGI (reference sequence). The CDR3 totals 14 residues.

V gene TRBV4-3 combines with J gene TRBJ2-5; TRBD1 matches 10 bases. CDR3 size: 15 residues. V trimming: 3 bases; J trimming: 1 base; junction bases outside the gene matches: 2. Germline V CDR1 and CDR2: LGHNA, YSLEER. The CDR3: CASSQGQGPQETQYF. CDR3 bases: TGCGCCAGCAGCCAGGGACAGGGGCCCCAAGAGACCCAGTACTTC.

This clone occurred once. As DNA, the CDR3 is TGCAGTGCTAGTAAGCCACCTAGAGAGCAGTTCTTC. Amino acids: CSASKPPREQFF. The chain has TRBV20-1 and TRBJ2-1; no firm D call. V lost 3 bases to trimming and J lost 10 bases, with 13 bases between them. The CDR3 loop spans 12 amino acids. In germline, CDR1 is DFQATT, CDR2 SNEGSKA (reference sequence).

The chain uses TRBV7-2 and TRBJ2-7, with D possibly matching TRBD1 (5 bases). Deletions cut 3 bases from V and 3 bases from J, with 9 bases between. CDR1 and CDR2 from the germline V gene are SGHTA and FQGNSA. The CDR3 spans 13 residues. This CDR3 reads CASSLGGHYEQYF. CDR3 DNA: TGTGCCAGCAGCTTGGGTGGACACTACGAGCAGTACTTC.

This clone was recorded only once. This sequence joins TRBV6-5 and TRBJ2-7, with 11 nucleotides matching TRBD2. The CDR3 length is 14 residues. J was trimmed by 3 bases and V by 8 bases; bases with no gene match: 6. The germline CDR1 and CDR2 sequences are MNHEY and SVGAGI. The CDR3 is CASLTSGGNYEQYF. In DNA form, the CDR3 reads TGTGCCAGCCTAACTAGCGGGGGCAACTACGAGCAGTACTTC.

The genes are TRBV9 and TRBJ2-2; 8 bases line up with TRBD1. The J segment lost 4 bases and the V segment lost 0 bases, leaving 5 bases of the junction unmatched. This CDR3 region has 16 residues. From germline, CDR1 is SGDLS and CDR2 YYNGEE. The CDR3 DNA reads as TGTGCCAGCAGCGTAGGCCCCCAGGGGGCCACCGGGGAGCTGTTTTTT. Protein: CASSVGPQGATGELFF.

This chain connects TRBV3-1 (or the pseudogene TRBV3-2) to TRBJ1-3, with D unresolved. Deletions cut 5 bases from V and 0 bases from J, with 8 bases between. CDR3 length: 14 amino acids. The germline gives CDR1 LGHDT, CDR2 YNNKEL (reference sequence). The CDR3 nucleotides are TGTGCCAGCAGCTCGGGAGTCTCTGGAAACACCATATATTTT. As protein: CASSSGVSGNTIYF.

J is TRBJ2-1 and V is TRBV7-2; TRBD2 matches at 15 bases. V was clipped by 4 bases and J by 4 bases; unmatched bases: 2. Germline assignment: CDR1 SGHTA and CDR2 FQGNSA. The CDR3 is made up of 16 amino acids. CDR3 residues: CASSYGLAGGYNEQFF. CDR3 in DNA: TGTGCCAGCAGCTACGGACTAGCGGGAGGGTACAATGAGCAGTTCTTC. Using reference TRBV7-2 and TRBJ2-1 for the parts outside the CDR3, the full variable domain is GAGVSQSPSNKVTEKGKDVELRCDPISGHTALYWYRQSLGQGLEFLIYFQGNSAPDKSGLPSDRFSAERTGGSVSTLTIQRTQQEDSAVYLCASSYGLAGGYNEQFFGPGTRLTVL.

This chain connects TRBV3-1 (or the pseudogene TRBV3-2) to TRBJ1-2; tentatively, D is TRBD1 (5 bases). The CDR3 has 15 residues. CDR1 is LGHDT and CDR2 is YNNKEL in the germline V gene (reference sequence). V lost 0 bases and J 8 bases, leaving 16 bases between the germline ends. This chain's CDR3 is CASSQDLGVRRGYTF. CDR3 nucleotides: TGTGCCAGCAGCCAAGATTTAGGGGTACGTCGAGGCTACACCTTC.

The chain uses TRBV18 and TRBJ2-7; 8 bases match TRBD1. Germline-derived CDR1 and CDR2 are KGHSH and LQKENI. Germline trimming cut 4 bases from V and 5 bases from J; bases unmatched to any gene: 7. This CDR3 comprises 14 residues. CDR3 residues: CASSRTGKYNEQYF. Here the CDR3 DNA reads TGTGCCAGCTCACGGACAGGGAAATACAACGAGCAGTACTTC.

The rearrangement joins TRBV7-2 to TRBJ1-2; 7 positions agree with TRBD1. The V gene's germline CDR1 is SGHTA and CDR2 FQGNSA. The CDR3 runs 15 residues. With 0 bases clipped from V and 4 bases from J, the junction kept 5 bases outside the gene matches. CDR3 bases: TGTGCCAGCAGCTTAGCGCAGGACAGGCTCTATGGCTACACCTTC. Its translation: CASSLAQDRLYGYTF.

The V call is TRBV19, the J call TRBJ2-7; the match to TRBD2 covers 12 bases. V was pared by 3 bases and J by 3 bases, with 6 bases of the junction left unmatched. Germline CDR1 LNHDA, CDR2 SQIVND (reference sequence). The CDR3 is 16 amino acids. The CDR3 DNA follows: TGTGCCAGTAGTATGTCAGGGACTAGCGGGCACTACGAGCAGTACTTC. Its translation is CASSMSGTSGHYEQYF.

This sequence joins TRBV29-1 and TRBJ2-7, with D perhaps matching TRBD1 (5 bases). This CDR3 is built from 15 residues. The germline gives CDR1 SQVTM, CDR2 ANQGSEA. V lost 1 base and J 5 bases, leaving 18 bases between the germline ends. CDR3 protein: CSVEGVRQGWNEQYF. The CDR3 DNA sequence: TGCAGCGTTGAAGGGGTTAGGCAGGGATGGAACGAGCAGTACTTC.

The chain couples TRBV7-2 to TRBJ2-2; possibly TRBD2 for D (5 bases). Trimming left V 0 bases short and J 6 bases short, with 11 bases between. The CDR3 covers 15 residues. Germline V gene sequence: CDR1 SGHTA, CDR2 FQGNSA. The CDR3 reads CASSLAGTRAGELFF. CDR3 nucleotides: TGTGCCAGCAGCTTAGCGGGAACTAGGGCCGGGGAGCTGTTTTTT.

CDR3 loop: CASSDRHRDNSPLHF. For the CDR3, the DNA is TGTGCCAGCAGTGACAGACACAGGGATAATTCACCCCTCCACTTT. This chain joins TRBV6-1 and TRBJ1-6; D is possibly TRBD1 (6 bases). Trimming pared 3 bases from V and 5 bases from J, leaving 11 bases between. The CDR3 covers 15 residues. CDR1 MNHNS and CDR2 SASEGT come from the germline V gene.

V and J are TRBV10-2 and TRBJ2-5, with 7 bases matching TRBD1. V lost 0 bases to trimming and J lost 5 bases; unmatched junction nucleotides: 6. The CDR3 length is 15 residues. In germline, CDR1 is WSHSY, CDR2 SAAADI. The CDR3 sequence is CASSESNRGGETQYF. The CDR3 DNA follows: TGCGCCAGCAGTGAGTCGAACAGGGGCGGGGAGACCCAGTACTTC.

V usage is TRBV5-1 and J usage is TRBJ1-2; TRBD1 aligns across 7 bases. The ends lost 3 bases at V and 5 bases at J; junction bases unmatched: 7. CDR1 and CDR2 from the germline V gene are SGHRS and YFSETQ. The CDR3 spans 14 residues. The chain's CDR3 is CASSYGDRGYGYTF. The DNA of the CDR3 is TGCGCCAGCAGCTATGGGGACAGAGGATATGGCTACACCTTC.

This clone appeared a few times. V gene TRBV5-1 combines with J gene TRBJ2-7, with 9 nucleotides matching TRBD1. V trimming: 2 bases; J trimming: 6 bases; junction bases outside the gene matches: 9. Germline CDR1 and CDR2: SGHRS and YFSETQ. The CDR3 has 15 amino acids. The DNA of the CDR3 is TGCGCCAGCAGCTTTACCGGGACAGGGTTCTTCGAGCAGTACTTC. Protein: CASSFTGTGFFEQYF.

V gene TRBV7-2 combines with J gene TRBJ2-1; 13 bases match TRBD2. The CDR3 has 16 amino acids. Germline V gene sequence: CDR1 SGHTA, CDR2 FQGNSA. J gave up 4 bases and V 5 bases, and 5 bases lay outside the gene matches. This chain's CDR3 is CASSPGLAGTYNEQFF. In DNA form, the CDR3 reads TGTGCCAGCAGCCCGGGACTAGCGGGAACTTACAATGAGCAGTTCTTC.

The rearrangement links TRBV28 to TRBJ1-5; D possibly corresponds to TRBD1 (6 bases). Trimming stripped 8 bases from V and 2 bases from J, with 16 bases between. Germline CDR1 and CDR2: MDHEN and SYDVKM. The CDR3 extends over 15 amino acids. The CDR3 DNA sequence: TGTGCCAGCGGAAACAGGGTCCGGGGCAATCAGCCCCAGCATTTT. It translates to CASGNRVRGNQPQHF.

This sequence joins TRBV2 and TRBJ2-5, with D possibly matching TRBD1 (6 bases). Germline CDR1 SNHLY, CDR2 FYNNEI. With 6 bases removed from V and 2 bases from J, the gap between germline ends came to 10 bases. This CDR3 comprises 13 residues. CDR3 bases: TGTGCCAGCAGCTCGGACAGACAAGAGACCCAGTACTTC. It encodes CASSSDRQETQYF.

The rearrangement links TRBV3-1 (or the pseudogene TRBV3-2) to TRBJ2-4; 9 bases are a match to TRBD2. Germline V gene data show CDR1 as LGHDT and CDR2 as YNNKEL (reference sequence). The J segment lost 1 base and the V segment lost 2 bases, leaving 6 bases of the junction unmatched. This CDR3 region has 17 residues. This chain's CDR3 is CASSQRGRAVAKNIQYF. The CDR3 DNA reads as TGTGCCAGCAGCCAACGCGGGAGGGCCGTTGCCAAAAACATTCAGTACTTC.

CDR3 sequence: CASSDGTGVSGGYTF. The CDR3 nucleotides read TGTGCCAGCAGTGACGGGACAGGGGTATCGGGTGGCTACACCTTC. J is TRBJ1-2 and V is TRBV2, with 10 bases lining up with TRBD1. The CDR3 is made up of 15 amino acids. J gave up 7 bases and V 3 bases, and 8 bases lay outside the gene matches. CDR1 is SNHLY, CDR2 FYNNEI, per germline.

The V gene is TRBV29-1, the J gene TRBJ1-2; a possible D gene is TRBD1 (6 bases). Germline loops: CDR1 SQVTM, CDR2 ANQGSEA. The CDR3 is 13 amino acids. V lost 1 base to trimming and J lost 3 bases, with 9 bases between them. The CDR3 reads CSVEGAGDYGYTF. CDR3 in DNA: TGCAGCGTTGAAGGGGCAGGGGACTATGGCTACACCTTC.